These 4 T cell receptor beta chains were sequenced from one sample in a study of OX40 agonist ivuxolimab in advanced cancers. Repertoires were generated with immunoSEQ multiplex PCR, while TCRdb's copy carries only in-frame clones and drops some. The data contain approximately 70,000 clones, 86% of them singletons. This specimen was CD4+ or CD8+ T cells sorted from blood, taken in a trial of the OX40 agonist ivuxolimab. These receptors were obtained from an adult with an advanced solid tumor such as melanoma, head and neck, liver or kidney cancer.

The chain joins TRBV5-4 to TRBJ2-1; 13 bases align to TRBD2. The CDR3 runs to 16 residues. The V segment lost 1 base and the J segment 6 bases; nucleotides outside the gene matches: 4. In germline, CDR1 is SGHNT, CDR2 YYREEE (reference sequence). CDR3 coding DNA: TGTGCCAGCAGCTTGAGACTAGCGGGAGGAAGCAATGAGCAGTTCTTC. Translated, it gives CASSLRLAGGSNEQFF.

The J gene is TRBJ2-1, the V gene TRBV18, with 8 bases matching TRBD2. With V trimmed by 3 bases and J by 8 bases, 6 bases remained unmatched. The CDR3 runs 14 residues. The V gene's germline CDR1 is KGHSH and CDR2 LQKENI. CDR3 coding DNA: TGTGCCAGCTCACCCCCGGGTAGCGGGGATGAGCAGTTCTTC. Translated, it gives CASSPPGSGDEQFF.

The rearrangement joins TRBV9 to TRBJ1-1, with 7 bases that match TRBD1. This CDR3 comprises 14 residues. Losses at the gene ends were 4 bases for V and 1 base for J; bases not matched to a gene: 4. CDR1 and CDR2 (germline): SGDLS, YYNGEE. CDR3 DNA sequence: TGTGCCAGCAGCCTCACAGGGGAGAACACTGAAGCTTTCTTT. It codes for CASSLTGENTEAFF. Drawing the rest from reference TRBV9 and TRBJ1-1, the complete variable domain is DSGVTQTPKHLITATGQRVTLRCSPRSGDLSVYWYQQSLDQGLQFLIQYYNGEERAKGNILERFSAQQFPDLHSELNLSSLELGDSALYFCASSLTGENTEAFFGQGTRLTVV.

V usage is TRBV7-2 and J usage is TRBJ1-5; D not resolved. The CDR3 runs to 11 residues. V dropped 5 bases and J dropped 6 bases, with 5 bases sitting between them. Per germline, CDR1 SGHTA and CDR2 FQGNSA. CDR3 nucleotide sequence: TGTGCCAGCAGCCCCATTCAGCCCCAGCATTTT. The encoded protein is CASSPIQPQHF.